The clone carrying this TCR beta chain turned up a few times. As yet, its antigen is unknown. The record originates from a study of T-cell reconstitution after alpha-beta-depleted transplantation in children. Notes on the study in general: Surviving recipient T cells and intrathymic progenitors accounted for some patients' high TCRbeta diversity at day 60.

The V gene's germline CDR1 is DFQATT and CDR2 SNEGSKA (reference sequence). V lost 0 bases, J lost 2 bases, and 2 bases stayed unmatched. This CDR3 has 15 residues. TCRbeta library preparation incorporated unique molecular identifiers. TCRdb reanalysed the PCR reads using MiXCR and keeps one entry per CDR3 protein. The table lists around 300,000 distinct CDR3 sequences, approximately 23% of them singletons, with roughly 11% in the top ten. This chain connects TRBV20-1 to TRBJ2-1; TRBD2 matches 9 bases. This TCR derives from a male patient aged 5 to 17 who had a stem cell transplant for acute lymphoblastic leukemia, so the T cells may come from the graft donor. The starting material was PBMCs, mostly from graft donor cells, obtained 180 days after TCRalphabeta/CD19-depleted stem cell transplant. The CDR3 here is CSARDAGGPYNEQFF. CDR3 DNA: TGCAGTGCTAGAGACGCGGGAGGGCCCTACAATGAGCAGTTCTTC.